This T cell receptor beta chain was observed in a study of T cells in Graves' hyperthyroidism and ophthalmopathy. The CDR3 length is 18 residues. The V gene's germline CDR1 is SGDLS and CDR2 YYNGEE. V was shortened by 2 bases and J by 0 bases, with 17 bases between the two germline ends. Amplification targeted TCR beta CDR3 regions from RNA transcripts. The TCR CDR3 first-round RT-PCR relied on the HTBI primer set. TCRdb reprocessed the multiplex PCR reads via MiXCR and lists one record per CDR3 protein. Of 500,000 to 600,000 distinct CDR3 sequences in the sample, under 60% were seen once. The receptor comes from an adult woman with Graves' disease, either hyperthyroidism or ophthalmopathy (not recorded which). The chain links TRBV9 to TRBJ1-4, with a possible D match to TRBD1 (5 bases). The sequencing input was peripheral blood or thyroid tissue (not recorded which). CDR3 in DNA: TGTGCCAGCAGCGTGGTTGGGGGACTCACTTCAACTAATGAAAAACTGTTTTTT. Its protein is CASSVVGGLTSTNEKLFF.